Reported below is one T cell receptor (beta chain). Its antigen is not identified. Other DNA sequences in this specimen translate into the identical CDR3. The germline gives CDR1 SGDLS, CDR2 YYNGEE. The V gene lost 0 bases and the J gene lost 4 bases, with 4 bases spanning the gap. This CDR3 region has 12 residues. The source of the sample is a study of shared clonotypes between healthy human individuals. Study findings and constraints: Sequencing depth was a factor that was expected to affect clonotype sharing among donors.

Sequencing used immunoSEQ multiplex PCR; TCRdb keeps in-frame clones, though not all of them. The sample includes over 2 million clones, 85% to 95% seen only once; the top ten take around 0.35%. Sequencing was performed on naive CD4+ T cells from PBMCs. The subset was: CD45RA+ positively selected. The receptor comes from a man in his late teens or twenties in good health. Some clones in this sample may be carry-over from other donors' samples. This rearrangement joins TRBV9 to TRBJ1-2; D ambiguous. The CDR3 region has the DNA TGTGCCAGCAGCGTAGACCGCTATGGCTACACCTTC. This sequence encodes CASSVDRYGYTF. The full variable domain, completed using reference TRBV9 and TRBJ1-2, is DSGVTQTPKHLITATGQRVTLRCSPRSGDLSVYWYQQSLDQGLQFLIQYYNGEERAKGNILERFSAQQFPDLHSELNLSSLELGDSALYFCASSVDRYGYTFGSGTRLTVV.